This TCR beta chain was sequenced during a study of blood T cell repertoires in COVID-19. Authors' methods: Reference gene primer amplification yielded estimated nucleated cell counts. Clones were sequenced by immunoSEQ multiplex PCR, and TCRdb holds only the in-frame ones, with some missing. V, J and clone size reflect that table, while D and trimming were determined from the DNA. The sample lists approximately 220,000 clones, about 90% occurring once. This CDR3 is 16 amino acids long. Trimming cost V 4 bases and J 4 bases, with 16 bases left between them. Germline V lookup: CDR1 MGHRA, CDR2 YSYEKL. Participants' own reports of clinical history determined their cohort assignment.

The TCR sequence derives from a woman under 40 with acute COVID-19. The rearrangement uses TRBV4-1 and TRBJ1-4; the D gene is possibly TRBD1 (5 bases). Sequencing used PBMCs or T cells enriched from blood (not recorded which). As DNA, the CDR3 is TGCGCCAGCAGCCCCTACCCAGGGCAGAATAATGAAAAACTGTTTTTT. This translates into CASSPYPGQNNEKLFF.